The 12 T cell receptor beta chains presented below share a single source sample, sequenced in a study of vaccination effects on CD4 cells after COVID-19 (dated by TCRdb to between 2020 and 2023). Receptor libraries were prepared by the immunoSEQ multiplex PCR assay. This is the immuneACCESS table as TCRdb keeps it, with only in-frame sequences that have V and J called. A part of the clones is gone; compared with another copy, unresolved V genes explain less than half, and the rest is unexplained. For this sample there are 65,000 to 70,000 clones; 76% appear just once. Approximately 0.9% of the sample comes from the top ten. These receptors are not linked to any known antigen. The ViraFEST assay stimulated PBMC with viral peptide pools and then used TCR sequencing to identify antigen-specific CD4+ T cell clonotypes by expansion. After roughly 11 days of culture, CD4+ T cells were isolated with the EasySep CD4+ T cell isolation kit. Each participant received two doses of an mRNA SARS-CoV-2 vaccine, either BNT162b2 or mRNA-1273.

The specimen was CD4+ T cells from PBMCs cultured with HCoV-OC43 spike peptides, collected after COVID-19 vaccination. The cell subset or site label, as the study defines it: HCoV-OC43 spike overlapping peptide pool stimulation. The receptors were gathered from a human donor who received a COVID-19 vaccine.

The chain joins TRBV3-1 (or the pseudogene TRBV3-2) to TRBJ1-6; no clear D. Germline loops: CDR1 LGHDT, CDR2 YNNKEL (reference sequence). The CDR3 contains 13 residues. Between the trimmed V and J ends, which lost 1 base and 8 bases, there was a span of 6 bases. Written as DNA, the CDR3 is TGTGCCAGCAGCCAAGTTCCGTATTCACCCCTCCACTTT. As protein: CASSQVPYSPLHF.

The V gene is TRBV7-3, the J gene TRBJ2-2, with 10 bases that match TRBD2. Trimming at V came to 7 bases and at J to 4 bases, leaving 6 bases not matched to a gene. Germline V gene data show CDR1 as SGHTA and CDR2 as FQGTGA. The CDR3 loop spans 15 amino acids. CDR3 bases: TGTGCCAGCACCTCTTTAGCGGGGGGCACCGGGGAGCTGTTTTTT. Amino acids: CASTSLAGGTGELFF. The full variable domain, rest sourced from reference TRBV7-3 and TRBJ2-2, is GAGVSQTPSNKVTEKGKYVELRCDPISGHTALYWYRQSLGQGPEFLIYFQGTGAADDSGLPNDRFFAVRPEGSVSTLKIQRTERGDSAVYLCASTSLAGGTGELFFGEGSRLTVL.

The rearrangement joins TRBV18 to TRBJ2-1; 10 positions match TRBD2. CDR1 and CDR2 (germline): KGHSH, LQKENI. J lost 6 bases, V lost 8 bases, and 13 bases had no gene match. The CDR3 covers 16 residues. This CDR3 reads CASAKAGTSVSNEQFF. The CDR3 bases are TGTGCCAGCGCTAAGGCCGGGACTAGCGTTTCCAATGAGCAGTTCTTC.

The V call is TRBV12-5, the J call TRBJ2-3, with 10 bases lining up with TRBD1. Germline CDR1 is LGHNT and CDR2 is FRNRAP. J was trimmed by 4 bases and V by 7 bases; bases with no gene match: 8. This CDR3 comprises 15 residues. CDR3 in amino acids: CASDARQGAADTQYF. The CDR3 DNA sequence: TGTGCTAGTGACGCAAGACAGGGGGCCGCAGATACGCAGTATTTT.

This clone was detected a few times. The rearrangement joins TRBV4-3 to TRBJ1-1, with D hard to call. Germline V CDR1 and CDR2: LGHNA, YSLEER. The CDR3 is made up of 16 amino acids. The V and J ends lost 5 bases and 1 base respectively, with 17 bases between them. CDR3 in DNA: TGCGCCAGCAGCTCCGGGTTTCTAGGCTCGAACACTGAAGCTTTCTTT. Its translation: CASSSGFLGSNTEAFF.

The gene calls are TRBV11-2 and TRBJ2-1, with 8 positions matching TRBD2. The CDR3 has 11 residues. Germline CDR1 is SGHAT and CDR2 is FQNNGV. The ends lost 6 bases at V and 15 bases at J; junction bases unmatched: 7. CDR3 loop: CASSTGTSRFF. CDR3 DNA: TGTGCCAGCAGTACGGGGACTAGTAGGTTCTTC.

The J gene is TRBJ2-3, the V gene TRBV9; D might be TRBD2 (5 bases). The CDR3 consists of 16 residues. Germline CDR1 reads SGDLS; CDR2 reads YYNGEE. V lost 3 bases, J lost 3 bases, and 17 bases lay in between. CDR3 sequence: CASSAQDRGGTDTQYF. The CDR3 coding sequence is TGTGCCAGCAGCGCCCAGGACCGAGGAGGTACAGATACGCAGTATTTT.

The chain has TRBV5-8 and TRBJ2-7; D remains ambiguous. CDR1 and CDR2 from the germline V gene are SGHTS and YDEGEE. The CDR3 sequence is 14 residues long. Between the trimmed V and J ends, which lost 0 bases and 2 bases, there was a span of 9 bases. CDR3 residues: CASSLEQATYEQYV. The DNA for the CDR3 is TGTGCCAGCAGCTTGGAACAAGCTACCTACGAGCAGTACGTC.

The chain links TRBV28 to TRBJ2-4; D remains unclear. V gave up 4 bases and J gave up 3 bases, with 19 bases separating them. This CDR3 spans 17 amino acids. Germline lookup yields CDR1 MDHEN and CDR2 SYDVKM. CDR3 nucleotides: TGTGCCAGCAGTTCCCCCAGAGGTCTATCGAGCAAAAACATTCAGTACTTC. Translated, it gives CASSSPRGLSSKNIQYF.

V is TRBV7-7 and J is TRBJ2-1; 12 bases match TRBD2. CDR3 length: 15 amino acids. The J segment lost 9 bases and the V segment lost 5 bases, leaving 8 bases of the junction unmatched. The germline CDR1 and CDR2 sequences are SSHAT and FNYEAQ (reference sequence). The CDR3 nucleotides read TGTGCCAGCAGCCCACTAGCGGGGGGCCCGGGTGAGCAGTTCTTC. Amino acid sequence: CASSPLAGGPGEQFF.

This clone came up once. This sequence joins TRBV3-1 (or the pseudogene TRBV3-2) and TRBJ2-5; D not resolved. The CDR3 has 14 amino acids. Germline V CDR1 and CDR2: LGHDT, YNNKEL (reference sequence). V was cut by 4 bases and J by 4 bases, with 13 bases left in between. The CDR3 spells CASSLLVAPETQYF. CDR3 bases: TGTGCCAGCAGCCTTTTAGTGGCTCCAGAGACCCAGTACTTC.

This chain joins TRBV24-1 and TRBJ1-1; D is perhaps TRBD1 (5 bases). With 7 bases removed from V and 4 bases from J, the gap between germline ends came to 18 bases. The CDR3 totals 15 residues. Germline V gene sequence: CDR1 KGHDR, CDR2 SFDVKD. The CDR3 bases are TGTGCCACCAGAGACGCAGAAGGGGAAGGCACTGAAGCTTTCTTT. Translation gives CATRDAEGEGTEAFF.